This T cell receptor beta chain was profiled in a study of multiple sclerosis patients with progressive multifocal leukoencephalopathy. TCRdb's copy holds only in-frame clones and misses some; the assay was immunoSEQ multiplex PCR. The sample lists roughly 30,000 clones, roughly 89% occurring once. Trimming pared 7 bases from V and 2 bases from J, leaving 11 bases between. The CDR3 runs to 13 residues. Per the germline V gene, CDR1 is SNHLY and CDR2 is FYNNEI. Documented time point: time of PML onset. PML in natalizumab-treated patients developed after between about 15 and 56 months of natalizumab therapy. All PML patients were female, and all patients had earlier interferon beta.

The specimen comprised PBMCs, sampled from a patient treated with natalizumab. The sequence was collected from a woman aged 40 to 50 with progressive multifocal leukoencephalopathy. The chain uses TRBV2 and TRBJ2-5, with D tentatively TRBD2 (6 bases). The CDR3 bases are TGTGCCAGCAAGGGCGGGGTTCAAGAGACCCAGTACTTC. Amino acids: CASKGGVQETQYF.